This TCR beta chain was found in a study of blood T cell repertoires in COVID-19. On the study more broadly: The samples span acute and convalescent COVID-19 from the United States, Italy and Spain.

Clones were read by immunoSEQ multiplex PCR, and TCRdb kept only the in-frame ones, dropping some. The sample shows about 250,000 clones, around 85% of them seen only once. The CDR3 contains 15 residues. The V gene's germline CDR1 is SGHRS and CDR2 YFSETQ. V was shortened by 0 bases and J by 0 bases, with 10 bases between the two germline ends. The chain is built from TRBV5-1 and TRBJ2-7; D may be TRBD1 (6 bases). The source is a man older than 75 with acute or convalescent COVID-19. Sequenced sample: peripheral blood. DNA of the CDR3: TGCGCCAGCAGCTTGGGAGGGGGTGCCTCCTACGAGCAGTACTTC. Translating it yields CASSLGGGASYEQYF.